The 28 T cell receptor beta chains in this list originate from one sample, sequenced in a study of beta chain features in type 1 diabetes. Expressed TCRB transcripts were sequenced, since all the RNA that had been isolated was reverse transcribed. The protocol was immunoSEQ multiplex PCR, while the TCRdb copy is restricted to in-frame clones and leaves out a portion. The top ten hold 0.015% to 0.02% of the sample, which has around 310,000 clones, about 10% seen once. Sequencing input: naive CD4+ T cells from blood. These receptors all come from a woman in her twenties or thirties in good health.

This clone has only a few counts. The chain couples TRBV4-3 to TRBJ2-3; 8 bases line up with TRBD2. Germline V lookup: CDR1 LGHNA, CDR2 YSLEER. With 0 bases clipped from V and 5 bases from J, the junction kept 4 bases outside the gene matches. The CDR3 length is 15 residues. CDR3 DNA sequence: TGCGCCAGCAGCCAAGATGCCCTAGCGGGAGATACGCAGTATTTT. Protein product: CASSQDALAGDTQYF.

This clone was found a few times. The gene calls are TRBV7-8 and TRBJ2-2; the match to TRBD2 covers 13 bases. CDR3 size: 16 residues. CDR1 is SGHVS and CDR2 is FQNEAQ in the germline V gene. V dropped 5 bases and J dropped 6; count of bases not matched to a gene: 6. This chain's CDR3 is CASSVRTSGSAGELFF. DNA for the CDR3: TGTGCCAGCAGCGTCCGGACTAGCGGGAGTGCCGGGGAGCTGTTTTTT.

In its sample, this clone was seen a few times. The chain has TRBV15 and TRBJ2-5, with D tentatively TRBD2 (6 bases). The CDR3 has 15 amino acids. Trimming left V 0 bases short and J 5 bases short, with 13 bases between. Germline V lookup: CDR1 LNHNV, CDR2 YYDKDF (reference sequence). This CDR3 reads CATSRDIAGGETQYF. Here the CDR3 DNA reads TGTGCCACCAGCAGAGATATCGCAGGAGGGGAGACCCAGTACTTC.

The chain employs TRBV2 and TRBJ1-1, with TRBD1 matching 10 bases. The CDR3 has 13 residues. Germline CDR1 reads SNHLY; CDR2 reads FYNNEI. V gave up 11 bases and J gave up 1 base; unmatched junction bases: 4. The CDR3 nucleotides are TGTGCCGGCGACAGGGGGCCGAACACTGAAGCTTTCTTT. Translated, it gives CAGDRGPNTEAFF.

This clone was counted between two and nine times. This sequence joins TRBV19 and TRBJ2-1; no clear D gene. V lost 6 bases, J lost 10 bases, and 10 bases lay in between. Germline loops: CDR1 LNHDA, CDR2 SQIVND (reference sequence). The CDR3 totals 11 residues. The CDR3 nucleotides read TGTGCCAGTAGGTCTGCTGGCGAGCAGTTCTTC. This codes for CASRSAGEQFF.

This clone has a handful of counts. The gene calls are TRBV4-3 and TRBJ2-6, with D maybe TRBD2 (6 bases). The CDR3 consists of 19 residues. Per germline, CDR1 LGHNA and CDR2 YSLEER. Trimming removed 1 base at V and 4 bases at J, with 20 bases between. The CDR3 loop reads CASSQGPGRGISGANVLTF. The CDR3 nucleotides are TGCGCCAGCAGCCAAGGCCCAGGGCGGGGAATTTCCGGGGCCAACGTCCTGACTTTC.

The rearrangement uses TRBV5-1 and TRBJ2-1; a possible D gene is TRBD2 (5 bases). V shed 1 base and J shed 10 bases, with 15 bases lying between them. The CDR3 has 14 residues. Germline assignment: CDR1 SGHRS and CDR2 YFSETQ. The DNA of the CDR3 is TGCGCCAGCAGCTTGTCGACTACGGCTAACGAGCAGTTCTTC. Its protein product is CASSLSTTANEQFF.

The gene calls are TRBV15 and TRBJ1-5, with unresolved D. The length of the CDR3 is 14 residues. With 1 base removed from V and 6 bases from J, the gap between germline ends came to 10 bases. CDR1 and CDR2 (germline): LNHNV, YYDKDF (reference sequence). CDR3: CATSRAQSFQPQHF. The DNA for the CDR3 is TGTGCCACCAGCAGAGCCCAGTCGTTTCAGCCCCAGCATTTT. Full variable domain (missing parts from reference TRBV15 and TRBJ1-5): DAMVIQNPRYQVTQFGKPVTLSCSQTLNHNVMYWYQQKSSQAPKLLFHYYDKDFNNEADTPDNFQSRRPNTSFCFLDIRSPGLGDTAMYLCATSRAQSFQPQHFGDGTRLSIL.

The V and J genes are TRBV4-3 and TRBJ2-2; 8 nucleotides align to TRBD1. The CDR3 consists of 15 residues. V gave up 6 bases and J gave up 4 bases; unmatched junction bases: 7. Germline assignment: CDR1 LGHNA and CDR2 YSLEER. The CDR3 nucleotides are TGCGCCAGCAGAACGACAGGGGCAACCACCGGGGAGCTGTTTTTT. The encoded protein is CASRTTGATTGELFF.

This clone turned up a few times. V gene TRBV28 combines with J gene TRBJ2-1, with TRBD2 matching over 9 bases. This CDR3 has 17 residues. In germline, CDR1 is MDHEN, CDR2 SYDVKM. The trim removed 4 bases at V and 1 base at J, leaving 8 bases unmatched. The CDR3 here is CASSSYLAGRSYNEQFF. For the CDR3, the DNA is TGTGCCAGCAGTTCTTATCTAGCGGGACGGTCCTACAATGAGCAGTTCTTC. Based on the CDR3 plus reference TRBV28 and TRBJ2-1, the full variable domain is DVKVTQSSRYLVKRTGEKVFLECVQDMDHENMFWYRQDPGLGLRLIYFSYDVKMKEKGDIPEGYSVSREKKERFSLILESASTNQTSMYLCASSSYLAGRSYNEQFFGPGTRLTVL.

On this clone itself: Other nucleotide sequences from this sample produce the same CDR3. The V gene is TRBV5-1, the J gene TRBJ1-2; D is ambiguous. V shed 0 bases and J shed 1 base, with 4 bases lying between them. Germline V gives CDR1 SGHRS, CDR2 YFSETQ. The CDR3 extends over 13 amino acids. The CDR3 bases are TGCGCCAGCAGCTTGGACAGTAACTATGGCTACACCTTC. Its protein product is CASSLDSNYGYTF.

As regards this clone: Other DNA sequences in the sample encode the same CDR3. This CDR3 is CASSSNYEQYF. CDR3 in DNA: TGTGCCAGCAGTAGTAACTACGAGCAGTACTTC. The chain is built from TRBV5-6 and TRBJ2-7, with D hard to call. Trimming removed 5 bases from V and 3 bases from J, with 6 bases in between. The CDR3 has 11 residues. CDR1 and CDR2 from the germline V gene are SGHDT and YYEEEE.

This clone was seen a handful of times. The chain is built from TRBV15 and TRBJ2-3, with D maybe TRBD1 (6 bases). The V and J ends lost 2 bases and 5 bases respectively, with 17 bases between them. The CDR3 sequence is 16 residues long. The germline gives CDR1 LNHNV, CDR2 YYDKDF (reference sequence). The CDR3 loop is CATSRPWGLGEDTQYF. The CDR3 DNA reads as TGTGCCACCAGCAGACCTTGGGGGCTTGGTGAAGATACGCAGTATTTT.

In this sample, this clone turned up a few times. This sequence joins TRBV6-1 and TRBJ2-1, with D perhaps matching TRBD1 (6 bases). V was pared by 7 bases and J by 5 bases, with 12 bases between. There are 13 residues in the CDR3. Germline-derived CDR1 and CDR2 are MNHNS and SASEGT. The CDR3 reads CASNRDTHNEQFF. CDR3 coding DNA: TGTGCCAGCAACCGGGACACCCACAATGAGCAGTTCTTC.

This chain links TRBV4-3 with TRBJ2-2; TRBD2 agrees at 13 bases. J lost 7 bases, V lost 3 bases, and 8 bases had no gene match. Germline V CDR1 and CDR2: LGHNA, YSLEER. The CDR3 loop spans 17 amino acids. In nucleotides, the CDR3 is TGCGCCAGCAGCCAGGGCGGACTAGCGGGAGCCATCGGGGAGCTGTTTTTT. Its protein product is CASSQGGLAGAIGELFF.

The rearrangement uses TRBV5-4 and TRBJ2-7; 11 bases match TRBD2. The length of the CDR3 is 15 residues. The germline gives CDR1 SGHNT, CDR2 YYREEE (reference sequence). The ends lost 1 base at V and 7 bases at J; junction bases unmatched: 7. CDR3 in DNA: TGTGCCAGCAGCTTGCCCGGGACTAGCGGAAGGGAGCAGTACTTC. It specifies CASSLPGTSGREQYF.

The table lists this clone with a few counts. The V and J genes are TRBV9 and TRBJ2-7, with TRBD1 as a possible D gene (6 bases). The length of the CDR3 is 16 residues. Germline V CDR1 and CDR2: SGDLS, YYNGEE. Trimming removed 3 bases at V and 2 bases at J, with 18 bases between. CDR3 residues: CASSAGVTGLTYEQYF. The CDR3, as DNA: TGTGCCAGCAGCGCAGGGGTCACAGGGCTGACCTACGAGCAGTACTTC.

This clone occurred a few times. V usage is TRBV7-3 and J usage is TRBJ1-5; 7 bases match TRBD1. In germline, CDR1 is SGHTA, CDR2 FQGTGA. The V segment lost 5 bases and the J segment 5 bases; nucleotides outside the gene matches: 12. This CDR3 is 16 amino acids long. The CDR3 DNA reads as TGTGCCAGCAGCAACAGGGGATTGGGTTGGTATCAGCCCCAGCATTTT. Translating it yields CASSNRGLGWYQPQHF.

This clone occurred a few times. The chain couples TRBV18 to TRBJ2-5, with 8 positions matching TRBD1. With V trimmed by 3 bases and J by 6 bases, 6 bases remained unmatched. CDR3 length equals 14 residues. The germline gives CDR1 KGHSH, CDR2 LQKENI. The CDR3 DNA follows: TGTGCCAGCTCACCCGATCGACAGGGGCAGACCCAGTACTTC. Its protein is CASSPDRQGQTQYF.

CDR3 nucleotide sequence: TGCGCCAGCAGCCAAGTATCCTACGAGCAGTACTTC. Translating gives CASSQVSYEQYF. This chain links TRBV4-1 with TRBJ2-7; no clear D gene. The CDR3 has 12 amino acids. The germline V gene has CDR1 MGHRA and CDR2 YSYEKL. The V and J ends lost 1 base and 1 base respectively, with 2 bases between them.

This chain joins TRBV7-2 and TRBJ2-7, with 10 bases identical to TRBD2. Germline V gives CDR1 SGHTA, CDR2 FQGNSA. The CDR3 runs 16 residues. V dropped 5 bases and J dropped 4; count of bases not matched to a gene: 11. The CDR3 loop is CASSPDGLAAGYEQYF. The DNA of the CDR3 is TGTGCCAGCAGCCCCGACGGACTAGCGGCGGGGTACGAGCAGTACTTC.

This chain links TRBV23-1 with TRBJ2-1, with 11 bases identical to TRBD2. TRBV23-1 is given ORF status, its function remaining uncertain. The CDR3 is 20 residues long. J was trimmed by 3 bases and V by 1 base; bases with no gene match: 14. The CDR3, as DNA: TGCGCCAGCAGTCAATTAAGGGGGTTCGGGACTAGCGGCTTCTACAATGAGCAGTTCTTC. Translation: CASSQLRGFGTSGFYNEQFF.

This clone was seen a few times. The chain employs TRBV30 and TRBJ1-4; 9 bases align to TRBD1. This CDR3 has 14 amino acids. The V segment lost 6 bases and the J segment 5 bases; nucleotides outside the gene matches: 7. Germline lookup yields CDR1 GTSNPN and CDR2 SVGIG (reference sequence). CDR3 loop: CACDSGTGNEKLFF. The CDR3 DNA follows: TGTGCCTGTGACTCCGGGACAGGGAATGAAAAACTGTTTTTT.

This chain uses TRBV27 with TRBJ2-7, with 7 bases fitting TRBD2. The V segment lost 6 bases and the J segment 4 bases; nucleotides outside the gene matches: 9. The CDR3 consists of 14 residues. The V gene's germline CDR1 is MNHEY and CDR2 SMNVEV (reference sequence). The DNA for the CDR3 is TGTGCCAGCAGCCGCGGGAGCGCCGGATACGAGCAGTACTTC. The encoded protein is CASSRGSAGYEQYF.

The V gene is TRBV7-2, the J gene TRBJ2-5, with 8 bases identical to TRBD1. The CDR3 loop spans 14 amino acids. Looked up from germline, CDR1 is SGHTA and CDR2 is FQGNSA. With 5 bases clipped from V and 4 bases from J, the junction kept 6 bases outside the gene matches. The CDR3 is CASSNGQGGETQYF. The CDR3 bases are TGTGCCAGCAGCAATGGACAGGGAGGAGAGACCCAGTACTTC.

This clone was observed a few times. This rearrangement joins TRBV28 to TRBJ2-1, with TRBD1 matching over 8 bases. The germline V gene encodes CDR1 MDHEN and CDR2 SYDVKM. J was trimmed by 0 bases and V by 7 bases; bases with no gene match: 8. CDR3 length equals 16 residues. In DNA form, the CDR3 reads TGTGCCAGCATAGGACAGGGAGAAAGCTCCTACAATGAGCAGTTCTTC. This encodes CASIGQGESSYNEQFF. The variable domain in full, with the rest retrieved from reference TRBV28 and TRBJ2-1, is DVKVTQSSRYLVKRTGEKVFLECVQDMDHENMFWYRQDPGLGLRLIYFSYDVKMKEKGDIPEGYSVSREKKERFSLILESASTNQTSMYLCASIGQGESSYNEQFFGPGTRLTVL.

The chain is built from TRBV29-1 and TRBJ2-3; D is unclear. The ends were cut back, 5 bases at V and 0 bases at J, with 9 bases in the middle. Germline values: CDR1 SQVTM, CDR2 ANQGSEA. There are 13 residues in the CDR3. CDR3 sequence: CSVIVRSTDTQYF. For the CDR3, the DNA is TGCAGCGTTATCGTGCGCAGCACAGATACGCAGTATTTT.

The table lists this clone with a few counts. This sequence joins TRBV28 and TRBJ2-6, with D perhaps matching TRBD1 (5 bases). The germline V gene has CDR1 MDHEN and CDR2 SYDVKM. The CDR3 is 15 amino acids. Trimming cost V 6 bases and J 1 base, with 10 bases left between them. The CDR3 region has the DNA TGTGCCAGCAGCCCCGCAGGGTCTGGGGCCAACGTCCTGACTTTC. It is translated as CASSPAGSGANVLTF.